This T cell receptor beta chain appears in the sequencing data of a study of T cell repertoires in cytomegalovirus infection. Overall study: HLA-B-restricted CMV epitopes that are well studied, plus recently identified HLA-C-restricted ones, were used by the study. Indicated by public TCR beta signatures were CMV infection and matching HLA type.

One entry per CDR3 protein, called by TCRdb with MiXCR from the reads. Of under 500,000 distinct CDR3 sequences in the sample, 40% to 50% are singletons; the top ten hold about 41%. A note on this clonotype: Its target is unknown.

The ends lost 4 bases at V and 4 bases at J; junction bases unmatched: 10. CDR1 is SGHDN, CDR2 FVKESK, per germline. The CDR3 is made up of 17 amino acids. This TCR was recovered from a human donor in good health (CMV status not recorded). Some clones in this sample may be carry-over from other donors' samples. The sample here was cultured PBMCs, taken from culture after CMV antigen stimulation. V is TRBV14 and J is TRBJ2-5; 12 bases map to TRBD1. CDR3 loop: CASSPRDRGPYRETQYF. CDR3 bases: TGTGCCAGCAGCCCTCGGGACAGGGGGCCGTATCGAGAGACCCAGTACTTC. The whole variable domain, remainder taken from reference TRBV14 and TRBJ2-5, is EAGVTQFPSHSVIEKGQTVTLRCDPISGHDNLYWYRRVMGKEIKFLLHFVKESKQDESGMPNNRFLAERTGGTYSTLKVQPAELEDSGVYFCASSPRDRGPYRETQYFGPGTRLLVL.